This TCR beta chain was sequenced in a study of blood T cell repertoires in COVID-19. Details on this clone: Other DNA sequences in this specimen translate into the identical CDR3.

Germline V lookup: CDR1 SGDLS, CDR2 YYNGEE. V was clipped by 0 bases and J by 1 base, with 7 bases between them. CDR3 size: 14 residues. This study enrolled people aged roughly 18 to 89 from around 26 US geographic areas. Repertoires were generated with immunoSEQ multiplex PCR, while TCRdb's copy carries only in-frame clones and drops some. There are roughly 330,000 clones in the sample; 88% occur only once, and over 4.5% lies in the top ten. The chain carries TRBV9 and TRBJ1-1; D is possibly TRBD1 (5 bases). Input material: PBMCs or T cells enriched from blood (not recorded which). This TCR came from a man aged 25-45 years who had recovered from COVID-19. CDR3: CASSVDQGNTEAFF. CDR3 nucleotide sequence: TGTGCCAGCAGCGTAGACCAGGGGAACACTGAAGCTTTCTTT.